Presented here are 18 T cell receptor beta chains from one specimen sequenced in a study of tumor and adjacent non-tumor tissue in lung cancer. No cell sorting was done before RNA was extracted from the tissue. Distant lung tissue was collected more than 3 cm away from the tumor edge. The library came from three nested PCR rounds adapted from ARM-PCR protocols. MiXCR was run by TCRdb on the multiplex PCR reads, yielding one entry per CDR3 protein. The sample has under 75,000 distinct CDR3 sequences; 65% to 75% are singletons. The sample was distant non-tumor lung tissue. The receptor source for this set is a woman in her 50s with non-small cell lung cancer.

The sample holds many counts of this clonotype. V is TRBV12-3 or TRBV12-4 and J is TRBJ2-7; D not certain. The CDR3 loop spans 14 amino acids. V was cut by 2 bases and J by 5 bases, with 13 bases left in between. CDR3 nucleotides: TGTGCCAGCAGTTTACTGTTGGGCCGCGACGAGCAGTACTTC. It is translated as CASSLLLGRDEQYF.

A note on this clonotype: Since no conserved phenylalanine or tryptophan closes the CDR3, a read error is the likely cause. V is TRBV18 and J is TRBJ2-1; TRBD2 matches 13 bases. In germline, CDR1 is KGHSH, CDR2 LQKENI. The CDR3 is made up of 14 amino acids. DNA for the CDR3: TGTGCCAGCCAGAGACTAGCGGGAGGCAATGGGCAGTTCTTA. It codes for CASQRLAGGNGQFL.

In this sample, this clonotype turned up a few times. A read error may account for a junction end that differs from germline. The chain uses TRBV11-1 and TRBJ2-2, with D possibly TRBD2 on 5 matching bases. The CDR3 consists of 16 residues. The V gene's germline CDR1 is SGHAT and CDR2 FQDESV (reference sequence). This chain's CDR3 is CVSSPLKIANTGELFF. For the CDR3, the DNA is TGTGTCAGCAGCCCGTTAAAGATCGCGAACACCGGGGAACTGTTTTTT.

This clonotype was observed at least ten times. The rearrangement links TRBV4-3 to TRBJ2-2; TRBD2 agrees at 14 bases. The germline V gene has CDR1 LGHNA and CDR2 YSLEER. There are 17 residues in the CDR3. V lost 3 bases to trimming and J lost 5 bases; unmatched junction nucleotides: 5. The CDR3 spells CASSQTSGRAGTGELFF. DNA of the CDR3: TGCGCCAGCAGCCAGACTAGCGGGAGGGCTGGGACCGGGGAGCTGTTTTTT.

Worth noting for this clonotype: The junction departs from germline at one end; a sequencing error may be responsible. The V call is TRBV11-2, the J call TRBJ2-1; no reliable D call. Germline-derived CDR1 and CDR2 are SGHAT and FQNNGV. The CDR3 runs 12 residues. The CDR3 loop is CASSPLGYEQFF. CDR3 bases: TGTGCCAGCAGCCCCCTCGGATATGAGCAGTTTTTC.

Regarding this clonotype: Relative to the germline gene, one junction end is altered; a read error may explain this. The CDR3 region is CVSSLWRGAGSGANVLIF. The CDR3 nucleotides read TGTGTCAGCAGTTTATGGAGGGGGGCCGGGTCTGGGGCCAACGTCCTGATTTTC. The chain employs TRBV28 and TRBJ2-6; D is possibly TRBD1 or TRBD2 (6 bases each). The CDR3 runs 18 residues. The germline V gene encodes CDR1 MDHEN and CDR2 SYDVKM.

A remark on this clonotype: This may be a read error, as it is one base from a much larger clone. V is TRBV5-1 and J is TRBJ2-5; tentative D call: TRBD1 (5 bases). This CDR3 is built from 13 residues. V lost 4 bases and J lost 4, with 11 bases in between. Germline-derived CDR1 and CDR2 are SGHRS and YFSETQ. The CDR3 coding sequence is TGCGCCAGCAGCCCGGAACAGGTAGAGACCCAGTACTTC. Translated: CASSPEQVETQYF.

CDR3 bases: TGTGCCAGCAGATACGCCCTGACTCCGAGAGGGACCGAAGCTTTCTTT. It encodes CASRYALTPRGTEAFF. The rearrangement uses TRBV6-2 or TRBV6-3 and TRBJ1-1, with a possible D match to TRBD1 (5 bases). Germline V lookup: CDR1 MNHEY, CDR2 SVGEGT. V dropped 6 bases and J dropped 8 bases, with 25 bases sitting between them. The CDR3 spans 16 residues.

Comment on this clonotype: A read error may explain this, as a much larger clone is one base away. V is TRBV6-5 and J is TRBJ2-2; maybe TRBD2 (6 bases). The V end was cut by 4 bases, the J end by 6 bases, with 9 bases between. Germline CDR1 reads MNHEY; CDR2 reads SVGAGI. This CDR3 spans 13 amino acids. In DNA, the CDR3 is TGTGCCAGCAGTTTGAGGAGGGCCGGGGAGCTGTTTTTT. This gives the protein CASSLRRAGELFF.

Of note for this clonotype: One junction end does not reproduce the germline sequence, and a read error may be involved. The CDR3: CASSTDTGADTQYF. DNA for the CDR3: TGTGCCAGCAGCACAGATACAGGGGCTGATACTCAGTATTTT. This chain uses TRBV11-1 with TRBJ2-3, with 7 bases that match TRBD1. Germline V lookup: CDR1 SGHAT, CDR2 FQDESV (reference sequence). The CDR3 runs 14 residues.

About this clonotype itself: At one end, the junction sequence differs from germline, possibly due to a read error. The genes are TRBV11-2 and TRBJ1-4; the D is unclear. The germline CDR1 and CDR2 sequences are SGHAT and FQNNGV. CDR3 size: 14 residues. CDR3 region: CVSTLDSTNEELFF. CDR3 in DNA: TGTGTCAGCACCCTTGATAGCACTAATGAAGAACTGTTTTTT.

As concerns this clonotype: An end of the junction does not agree with germline; a read error may underlie this. The chain combines TRBV20-1 with TRBJ1-1, with D maybe TRBD1 (6 bases). The CDR3 extends over 17 amino acids. Germline V lookup: CDR1 DFQATT, CDR2 SNEGSKA (reference sequence). CDR3 nucleotides: TGCAGTGCTAGCACTAGTTTACAGGGTAGAAAACGGAGAGAAGCTTACTTT. It is translated as CSASTSLQGRKRREAYF.

The DNA of the CDR3 is TGCAGCATTGTTGCGGACCCCTACAATGAGCAGTTCTTC. Its translation is CSIVADPYNEQFF. This chain connects TRBV29-1 to TRBJ2-1; D gene uncertain. Germline V gives CDR1 SQVTM, CDR2 ANQGSEA. Deletions cut 8 bases from V and 2 bases from J, with 13 bases between. This CDR3 has 13 residues.

With respect to this clonotype: One end of the junction is discordant with germline, which a read error may explain. The rearrangement links TRBV28 to TRBJ2-4; 9 positions match TRBD1. Germline-derived CDR1 and CDR2 are MDHEN and SYDVKM. CDR3 length: 16 residues. DNA for the CDR3: TGTGCCAGCAGGGATGACAGGGGGTCAGCCATAAACATTCAGTACTTC. Its translation: CASRDDRGSAINIQYF.

A word on this clonotype: At one of its ends the junction is not consistent with the germline gene, which may arise from a read error. V usage is TRBV4-1 and J usage is TRBJ1-1, with D perhaps matching TRBD1 (6 bases). The CDR3 has 16 residues. Germline CDR1 is MGHRA and CDR2 is YSYEKL. CDR3 nucleotides: TGCGCAAGCAGCCAAGATCTCTACAGGGCCGGCACTGAAGCTTCCTTT. This sequence encodes CASSQDLYRAGTEASF.

At least ten counts were recorded for this clonotype. The genes are TRBV20-1 and TRBJ2-4; D perhaps matches TRBD1 (6 bases). CDR3 length: 13 residues. V was shortened by 4 bases and J by 3 bases, with 10 bases between the two germline ends. CDR1 and CDR2 (germline): DFQATT, SNEGSKA (reference sequence). As DNA, the CDR3 is TGCAGTGCTATTTGGGGGCTCAAAAACATTCAGTACTTC. This codes for CSAIWGLKNIQYF.

V gene TRBV11-1 combines with J gene TRBJ2-7; 7 nucleotides line up with TRBD2. The CDR3 consists of 15 residues. Germline lookup yields CDR1 SGHAT and CDR2 FQDESV (reference sequence). In DNA, the CDR3 is TGTGCAAACAGCCGACTGGGACCGGGGGGATACGAGCAGTACTTC. Its protein is CANSRLGPGGYEQYF.

Points on this clonotype: This sequence may be a read error, since a much larger clone differs from it by one base. The genes are TRBV10-3 and TRBJ2-3; TRBD1 is a possible D gene (6 bases). In germline, CDR1 is ENHRY, CDR2 SYGVKD. Trimming took off 8 bases at V and 4 bases at J, with 13 bases between the two ends. The CDR3 length is 13 residues. CDR3 protein: CAIAPGHADTQYF. The CDR3 bases are TGTGCCATCGCACCGGGACACGCAGATACGCAGTATTTT.